This T cell receptor beta chain was identified in a study of OX40 agonist ivuxolimab in advanced cancers. At the level of the study: The patients' treatment was ivuxolimab, an agonistic anti-OX40 (CD134) antibody. Prior anti-PD-1, anti-PD-L1 or anti-CTLA-4 therapy did not bar entry, and more than 35% had some. Three patients, one with hepatocellular carcinoma and two with cutaneous melanoma, achieved partial responses. General study results and limits: Expanded peripheral T cells had an undetermined antigen specificity.

As for this clone: Antigen unknown.

Repertoires were generated with immunoSEQ multiplex PCR, while TCRdb's copy carries only in-frame clones and drops some. Found here are about 40,000 clones, more than 70% of them singletons; the top ten hold roughly 25%. The CDR3 spans 15 residues. Per germline, CDR1 LNHDA and CDR2 SQIVND (reference sequence). V was trimmed by 3 bases and J by 0 bases, leaving 12 bases between them. Sequences were derived from CD4+ or CD8+ T cells sorted from blood, sampled in a trial of the OX40 agonist ivuxolimab. The TCR was taken from an adult with an advanced solid tumor such as melanoma, head and neck, liver or kidney cancer. The chain links TRBV19 to TRBJ2-7; D possibly corresponds to TRBD2 (6 bases). The CDR3 region is CASSIFGGGSYEQYF. The CDR3 coding sequence is TGTGCCAGTAGTATTTTCGGGGGTGGCTCCTACGAGCAGTACTTC.